This is a list of T cell receptor beta chains from one sample in a study of blood T cell repertoires in COVID-19. Data came from immunoSEQ multiplex PCR; TCRdb stores just in-frame clones and leaves some out. The table records fewer than 250,000 clones, around 90% of them present only once. The sequencing input was PBMCs or T cells enriched from blood (not recorded which). The source is a woman aged 50 to 60 with acute COVID-19. Each CDR3 is given without its conserved first and last residue. Each record gives: V gene, CDR3 protein.

>TRBV7-2
ASSARGASSSGANVLT
>TRBV7-9
ASSNPRQGWTEAF
>TRBV19
ASSTLSGGNQPQH
>TRBV5-1
ASSSDRGYGYT
>TRBV7-3
ASSLRQGARTGELF
>TRBV7-3
ASILARGTGELF
>TRBV7-2
ASSLKRGNSPLH
>TRBV19
ASNLWPNTEAF
>TRBV19
ASSMAKREETQY
>TRBV27
ASSFLDRVGFNYGYT
>TRBV5-4
ASRRQGDSPNTEAF
>TRBV6-2/TRBV6-3
ASSSFSSGTSSALY
>TRBV28
ASYSWQGAVSDPPQH
>TRBV9
ASSVQGGDEKLF
>TRBV7-2
ASSPPGSQVNTEAF
>TRBV9
ASSARTSGYNEQF
>TRBV2
ASTNRVGAYEQY
>TRBV28
ASSSPTSGNTGELF
>TRBV7-9
ASSLDTGNQPQH
>TRBV9
ASSVDLGAINYGYT
>TRBV30
AWSYQDREKLF
>TRBV18
ASSPGQLRTEAYGYT
>TRBV11-2
ASSQNTGRVLQGNQPQH
>TRBV7-9
ASSLVGGNQETQY
>TRBV7-2
ASSAHGTGSGELF
>TRBV7-9
ASSSWGGVHEQY
>TRBV7-3
ASSTLTLDRGLYNEQF
>TRBV5-1
ASSFGGDGKTQY